This TCR beta chain was identified during a study of blood T cell repertoires in COVID-19. The wider study: T cells, B-cell-depleted T cells, or PBMCs supplied cDNA or gDNA.

There are 15 residues in the CDR3. V dropped 7 bases and J dropped 4; count of bases not matched to a gene: 10. The germline gives CDR1 LNHDA, CDR2 SQIVND (reference sequence). Residents of about 25 US areas, aged roughly 18 to 90 years, made up the participants. Recovery among Cohort 3 donors was established by two negative PCRs, clearance, or symptom resolution. Study processing details: By means of reference gene primer amplification, nucleated cell counts were estimated. The data were produced by immunoSEQ multiplex PCR, yet TCRdb's version contains in-frame clones alone and is incomplete. The V and J calls and the clone size are those of that table, but D and trimming were determined from the DNA. The sample lists hundreds of thousands of clones, 85% occurring once.

The clonotype originates from a woman aged 50 to 60 who had recovered from COVID-19. The sequenced material came from PBMCs or T cells enriched from blood (not recorded which). The gene calls are TRBV19 and TRBJ2-1, with 7 nucleotides matching TRBD2. CDR3 loop: CASNEGGSRYNEQFF. DNA of the CDR3: TGTGCCAGTAATGAGGGAGGGTCTCGATACAATGAGCAGTTCTTC.